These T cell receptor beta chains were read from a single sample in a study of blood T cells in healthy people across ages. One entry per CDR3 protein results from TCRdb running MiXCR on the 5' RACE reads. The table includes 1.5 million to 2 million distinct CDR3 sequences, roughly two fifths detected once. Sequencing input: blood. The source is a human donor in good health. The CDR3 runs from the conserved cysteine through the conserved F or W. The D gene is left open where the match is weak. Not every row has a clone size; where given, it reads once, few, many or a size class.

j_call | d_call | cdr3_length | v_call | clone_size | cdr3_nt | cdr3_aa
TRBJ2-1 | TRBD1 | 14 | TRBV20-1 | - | TGCAGTGCTAGCTGGACAGGGATTTTTGTTGAGCAGTTCTTC | CSASWTGIFVEQFF
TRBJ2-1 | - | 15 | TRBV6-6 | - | TGTGCCAGCAGTTACAACATGAACTCCTACAATGAGCAGTTCTTC | CASSYNMNSYNEQFF
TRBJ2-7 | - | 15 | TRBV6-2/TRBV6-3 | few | TGTGCCAGCAGTTACTCGGCAGGATCGACCTACGAGCAGTACTTC | CASSYSAGSTYEQYF
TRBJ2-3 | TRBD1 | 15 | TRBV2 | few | TGTGCCAGCCGGGACAGGGGGCGCGGCACAGATACGCAGTATTTT | CASRDRGRGTDTQYF
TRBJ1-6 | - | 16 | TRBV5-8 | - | TGTGCCAGCAGCTGGACGAGGGGGTCCTATAATTCACCCCTCCACTTT | CASSWTRGSYNSPLHF
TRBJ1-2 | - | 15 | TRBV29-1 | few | TGCAGCGTTGAGGGGGGAGAACTAGGCCGCCGTGGCTACACCTTC | CSVEGGELGRRGYTF
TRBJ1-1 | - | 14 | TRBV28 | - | TGTGCCAGCAGACCTGGACAATGGAACACTGAAGCTTTCTTT | CASRPGQWNTEAFF
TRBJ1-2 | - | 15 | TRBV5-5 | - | TGTGCCAGCAGCTCGTGGGATACAGGTCTTGACGGCTACACCTTC | CASSSWDTGLDGYTF
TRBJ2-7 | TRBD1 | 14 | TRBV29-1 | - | TGCAGCGTTGAAGAGGGACAGGGAAACTACGAGCAGTACTTC | CSVEEGQGNYEQYF
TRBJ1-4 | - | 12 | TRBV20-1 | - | TGCAGTGCTAGTGTGGGGGCTGAAAAACTGTTTTTT | CSASVGAEKLFF
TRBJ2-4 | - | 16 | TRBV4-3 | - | TGCGCCAGCAGCCAAGACCGTACTAGCAGTGGTAACATTCAGTACTTC | CASSQDRTSSGNIQYF
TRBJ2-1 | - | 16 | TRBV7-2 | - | TGTGCCAGCAGCCCACAAGGGGGGGACCCCTACAATGAGCAGTTCTTC | CASSPQGGDPYNEQFF